One sample yielded the 29 T cell receptor beta chains listed below, sequenced in a study of memory CD4+ T cells and cytomegalovirus serostatus. Assay used: immunoSEQ multiplex PCR; TCRdb lists only in-frame clones, some missing. The sample consists of about 26,000 clones, 70% to 80% of them appearing once. Single viable CD3+CD4+CD8-CD45RO+ cells were sorted as the memory CD4+ T cells. The sequenced material came from memory CD4+ T cells from blood. The receptors derive from an adult in good health and CMV-seronegative.

The V and J genes are TRBV4-1 and TRBJ2-2; 8 bases line up with TRBD1. V trimming: 2 bases; J trimming: 5 bases; junction bases outside the gene matches: 7. Germline V CDR1 and CDR2: MGHRA, YSYEKL. This CDR3 is 16 amino acids long. Here the CDR3 DNA reads TGCGCCAGCAGCCAATTGACAGGGGCGACGACCGGGGAGCTGTTTTTT. This sequence encodes CASSQLTGATTGELFF.

V and J are TRBV6-1 and TRBJ1-3; D unresolved. Germline CDR1 MNHNS, CDR2 SASEGT. V was trimmed by 2 bases and J by 4 bases, leaving 3 bases between them. CDR3 length: 12 amino acids. The CDR3 loop is CASSETGNTIYF. The CDR3 DNA reads as TGTGCCAGCAGTGAAACGGGAAACACCATATATTTT.

The V gene is TRBV5-1, the J gene TRBJ1-4; 7 bases are shared with TRBD1. The CDR3 length is 14 residues. The J segment lost 7 bases and the V segment lost 3 bases, leaving 6 bases of the junction unmatched. Germline CDR1 SGHRS, CDR2 YFSETQ. The CDR3 DNA follows: TGCGCCAGCAGCTATGAGGGGGCTAGTGAAAAACTGTTTTTT. This translates into CASSYEGASEKLFF.

V and J are TRBV11-3 and TRBJ2-4; D is undetermined. V shed 0 bases and J shed 0 bases, with 15 bases lying between them. CDR1 is SGHNT, CDR2 YENEEA, per germline. This CDR3 has 18 residues. The CDR3 DNA reads as TGTGCCAGCAGCTTAGACCGTTCTCTGTGGGGAGCCAAAAACATTCAGTACTTC. Protein: CASSLDRSLWGAKNIQYF.

CDR3 in amino acids: CASSYSIRVLRETQYF. The CDR3 bases are TGTGCCAGCAGTTACTCGATACGGGTCCTGAGAGAGACCCAGTACTTC. This sequence joins TRBV6-5 and TRBJ2-5; the D is unclear. The CDR3 spans 16 residues. V lost 0 bases and J lost 4, with 15 bases in between. Germline CDR1 and CDR2: MNHEY and SVGAGI.

The chain carries TRBV5-1 and TRBJ1-2; 8 bases map to TRBD1. This CDR3 contains 14 residues. Germline CDR1 and CDR2: SGHRS and YFSETQ. V gave up 4 bases and J gave up 4 bases; unmatched junction bases: 6. CDR3 coding DNA: TGCGCCAGCAGCGGACAGGGTTGGAGCTATGGCTACACCTTC. The encoded protein is CASSGQGWSYGYTF.

CDR3 DNA: TGTGCCAGCAGCTGGGACCGTCAAAAAGCCAAAAACATTCAGTACTTC. Translation gives CASSWDRQKAKNIQYF. The rearrangement joins TRBV7-8 to TRBJ2-4; the D call may be TRBD1 or TRBD2 (5 bases each). The CDR3 extends over 16 amino acids. From germline, CDR1 is SGHVS and CDR2 FQNEAQ. Between the trimmed V and J ends, which lost 4 bases and 0 bases, there was a span of 13 bases. The full variable domain, completed using reference TRBV7-8 and TRBJ2-4, is GAGVSQSPRYKVAKRGQDVALRCDPISGHVSLFWYQQALGQGPEFLTYFQNEAQLDKSGLPSDRFFAERPEGSVSTLKIQRTQQEDSAVYLCASSWDRQKAKNIQYFGAGTRLSVL.

This chain links TRBV19 with TRBJ1-1, with a possible D match to TRBD1 (5 bases). V was shortened by 3 bases and J by 4 bases, with 9 bases between the two germline ends. From germline, CDR1 is LNHDA and CDR2 SQIVND (reference sequence). The length of the CDR3 is 13 residues. The CDR3 DNA reads TGTGCCAGTAGTATCCCCCAGGGCACTGAAGCTTTCTTT. Protein: CASSIPQGTEAFF.

This clone appeared a few times. CDR3 nucleotides: TGCGCCAGCAGCGTAACCAGGGCTGGGTCACCCCTCCACTTT. Residues: CASSVTRAGSPLHF. The genes are TRBV5-1 and TRBJ1-6, with D perhaps TRBD1 (5 bases). Looked up from germline, CDR1 is SGHRS and CDR2 is YFSETQ. V lost 4 bases, J lost 10 bases, and 15 bases lay in between. The CDR3 has 14 amino acids.

This sequence joins TRBV4-1 and TRBJ1-2, with TRBD1 matching 8 bases. Germline-derived CDR1 and CDR2 are MGHRA and YSYEKL. CDR3 length equals 14 residues. V lost 0 bases, J lost 4 bases, and 1 base stayed unmatched. The CDR3 loop is CASSQEGTGYGYTF. For the CDR3, the DNA is TGCGCCAGCAGCCAAGAAGGGACAGGCTATGGCTACACCTTC.

The rearrangement links TRBV5-1 to TRBJ1-2; D possibly corresponds to TRBD1 (6 bases). CDR1 and CDR2 (germline): SGHRS, YFSETQ. The V and J ends lost 4 bases and 7 bases respectively, with 11 bases between them. The CDR3 runs 12 residues. DNA for the CDR3: TGCGCCAGCAGCGAGGGGGTACGTGGCTACACCTTC. Its protein product is CASSEGVRGYTF.

This rearrangement joins TRBV9 to TRBJ2-7; D assignment may be TRBD1 or TRBD2 (5 bases each). Trimming removed 0 bases from V and 2 bases from J, with 12 bases in between. This CDR3 is built from 15 residues. The germline CDR1 and CDR2 sequences are SGDLS and YYNGEE. CDR3 region: CASSVAVGRTYEQYF. The CDR3 DNA is TGTGCCAGCAGCGTAGCCGTGGGACGGACCTACGAGCAGTACTTC.

This clone was found a few times. This chain links TRBV5-1 with TRBJ1-2, with a weak D call TRBD1 (5 bases). This CDR3 has 13 amino acids. Trimming took off 5 bases at V and 5 bases at J, with 13 bases between the two ends. Germline V gives CDR1 SGHRS, CDR2 YFSETQ. This CDR3 is CASRRDGEYGYTF. Here the CDR3 DNA reads TGCGCCAGCAGACGGGACGGGGAATATGGCTACACCTTC.

The chain recombines TRBV19 with TRBJ1-2; the match to TRBD1 covers 8 bases. This CDR3 is 15 amino acids long. Germline V CDR1 and CDR2: LNHDA, SQIVND (reference sequence). The V segment lost 0 bases and the J segment 4 bases; nucleotides outside the gene matches: 4. This CDR3 is CASSIDPGTGYGYTF. CDR3 in DNA: TGTGCCAGTAGTATAGATCCGGGGACAGGCTATGGCTACACCTTC.

The J gene is TRBJ1-2, the V gene TRBV7-6, with a possible D match to TRBD1 (5 bases). This CDR3 contains 14 residues. Germline CDR1 reads SGHVS; CDR2 reads FNYEAQ. With 5 bases removed from V and 1 base from J, the gap between germline ends came to 11 bases. DNA of the CDR3: TGTGCCAGCAGCCCCGCTGGGGGTAACTATGGCTACACCTTC. Its translation: CASSPAGGNYGYTF. Drawing the rest from reference TRBV7-6 and TRBJ1-2, the complete variable domain is GAGVSQSPRYKVTKRGQDVALRCDPISGHVSLYWYRQALGQGPEFLTYFNYEAQQDKSGLPNDRFSAERPEGSISTLTIQRTEQRDSAMYRCASSPAGGNYGYTFGSGTRLTVV.

This clone was seen more than once but under ten times. V is TRBV23-1 and J is TRBJ2-1; 8 nucleotides align to TRBD1. TRBV23-1 is filed as an ORF, its function uncertain. After removal of 0 bases from V and 7 bases from J, the junction contained 17 bases not matched to a gene. There are 19 residues in the CDR3. CDR3 protein: CASSQSRRPARGLGNEQFF. The CDR3 nucleotides are TGCGCCAGCAGTCAATCGCGACGCCCGGCCAGGGGGCTGGGAAATGAGCAGTTCTTC.

The V and J genes are TRBV27 and TRBJ1-5; D is possibly TRBD1 (5 bases). The CDR3 extends over 18 amino acids. V shed 5 bases and J shed 0 bases, with 20 bases lying between them. Germline V gene data show CDR1 as MNHEY and CDR2 as SMNVEV (reference sequence). This chain's CDR3 is CASSPYPGRGSSNQPQHF. CDR3 bases: TGTGCCAGCAGTCCGTACCCGGGGAGGGGATCTAGCAATCAGCCCCAGCATTTT.

This chain links TRBV5-1 with TRBJ2-3; either TRBD1 or TRBD2 may fit D (5 bases each). Trimming shortened V by 4 bases and J by 4 bases, and 22 bases separated the two germline ends. This CDR3 is 17 amino acids long. In germline, CDR1 is SGHRS, CDR2 YFSETQ. As DNA, the CDR3 is TGCGCCAGCAGCCCCGGGGCCGGGCCCCGCGACCCAGATACGCAGTATTTT. This sequence encodes CASSPGAGPRDPDTQYF.

The chain links TRBV7-2 to TRBJ2-1; no firm D call. CDR1 and CDR2 from the germline V gene are SGHTA and FQGNSA. Trimming stripped 6 bases from V and 5 bases from J, with 5 bases between. The CDR3 runs 11 residues. CDR3 loop: CASRFDNEQFF. The CDR3 DNA reads as TGTGCCAGCAGATTCGACAATGAGCAGTTCTTC.

V usage is TRBV11-2 and J usage is TRBJ2-3, with D uncertain. The V gene lost 4 bases and the J gene lost 9 bases, with 14 bases spanning the gap. Germline loops: CDR1 SGHAT, CDR2 FQNNGV. The CDR3 sequence is 13 residues long. CDR3 in DNA: TGTGCCAGCAGCTCCCTACTGGACGGAACGCAGTATTTT. Protein product: CASSSLLDGTQYF.

The chain uses TRBV11-3 and TRBJ2-5, with D unresolved. Germline V gives CDR1 SGHNT, CDR2 YENEEA. This CDR3 spans 14 amino acids. The V end lost 1 base, the J end lost 0 bases, and 6 bases lay between the germline ends. CDR3 sequence: CASSLGGDQETQYF. CDR3 coding DNA: TGTGCCAGCAGCTTAGGCGGCGACCAAGAGACCCAGTACTTC.

The chain carries TRBV5-1 and TRBJ1-2, with 8 bases lining up with TRBD1. Germline V gene sequence: CDR1 SGHRS, CDR2 YFSETQ. Unmatched junction bases numbered 10, after V lost 3 bases and J lost 6 bases. The CDR3 sequence is 15 residues long. The CDR3 sequence: CASSSQGARLDGYTF. The CDR3 DNA reads as TGCGCCAGCAGCTCCCAGGGGGCAAGGTTAGATGGCTACACCTTC.

This clone was observed a few times. The chain is built from TRBV7-9 and TRBJ2-7; possibly TRBD2 for D (6 bases). The ends were cut back, 7 bases at V and 0 bases at J, with 7 bases in the middle. This CDR3 is built from 12 residues. Per germline, CDR1 SEHNR and CDR2 FQNEAQ (reference sequence). CDR3 DNA sequence: TGTGCCAGCAACGGGGGCTCCTACGAGCAGTACTTC. Its translation: CASNGGSYEQYF. The whole variable domain, filled in from reference TRBV7-9 and TRBJ2-7, reads DTGVSQNPRHKITKRGQNVTFRCDPISEHNRLYWYRQTLGQGPEFLTYFQNEAQLEKSRLLSDRFSAERPKGSFSTLEIQRTEQGDSAMYLCASNGGSYEQYFGPGTRLTVT.

The chain couples TRBV28 to TRBJ2-7; D is possibly TRBD1 (6 bases). The CDR3 runs 17 residues. Per the germline V gene, CDR1 is MDHEN and CDR2 is SYDVKM. Between the trimmed V and J ends, which lost 8 bases and 5 bases, there was a span of 28 bases. The CDR3 DNA reads as TGTGCCAGCGAACACGGCAGGGGAAGGCTCGGCAACGACGAGCAGTACTTC. It yields the protein CASEHGRGRLGNDEQYF. The entire variable domain, with the rest obtained from reference TRBV28 and TRBJ2-7, is as follows: DVKVTQSSRYLVKRTGEKVFLECVQDMDHENMFWYRQDPGLGLRLIYFSYDVKMKEKGDIPEGYSVSREKKERFSLILESASTNQTSMYLCASEHGRGRLGNDEQYFGPGTRLTVT.

This clone was recorded a few times. V gene TRBV30 combines with J gene TRBJ1-4, with 10 bases that match TRBD1. CDR3 length: 13 residues. Germline-derived CDR1 and CDR2 are GTSNPN and SVGIG (reference sequence). Germline trimming cut 5 bases from V and 6 bases from J; bases unmatched to any gene: 3. The CDR3, as DNA: TGTGCCTGGGTGGGGACAGGGGATGAAAAACTGTTTTTT. Translation: CAWVGTGDEKLFF.

The table lists this clone with a few counts. This chain connects TRBV10-2 to TRBJ1-1, with 10 nucleotides matching TRBD1. Germline CDR1 WSHSY, CDR2 SAAADI. The CDR3 is 13 amino acids. With 8 bases clipped from V and 6 bases from J, the junction kept 6 bases outside the gene matches. The CDR3 protein is CASVSDRGSEAFF. CDR3 bases: TGCGCCAGCGTATCGGACAGGGGGTCTGAAGCTTTCTTT.

The chain carries TRBV4-2 and TRBJ2-5; TRBD1 is a possible D gene (6 bases). The CDR3 extends over 17 amino acids. Trimming left V 0 bases short and J 4 bases short, with 18 bases between. Germline assignment: CDR1 LGHNA and CDR2 YNFKEQ. CDR3 nucleotide sequence: TGTGCCAGCAGCCAAGACTTTACAGGGTGGGGAGTAGAGACCCAGTACTTC. This encodes CASSQDFTGWGVETQYF.

The chain combines TRBV6-6 with TRBJ2-7; 12 bases are a match to TRBD2. V trimming: 5 bases; J trimming: 1 base; junction bases outside the gene matches: 3. The V gene's germline CDR1 is MNHNY and CDR2 SVGAGI (reference sequence). The CDR3 is 15 residues long. The DNA for the CDR3 is TGTGCCAGCAGTCGCCTAGCGGGGGGGTCCTACGAGCAGTACTTC. Protein sequence: CASSRLAGGSYEQYF.

The CDR3 bases are TGTGCCAGCAAGGATCACGGGGGGGGCACTGAAGCTTTCTTT. Translating it yields CASKDHGGGTEAFF. The chain couples TRBV6-5 to TRBJ1-1, with TRBD1 as a possible D gene (5 bases). Germline loops: CDR1 MNHEY, CDR2 SVGAGI. V shed 7 bases and J shed 4 bases, with 16 bases lying between them. This CDR3 is built from 14 residues.